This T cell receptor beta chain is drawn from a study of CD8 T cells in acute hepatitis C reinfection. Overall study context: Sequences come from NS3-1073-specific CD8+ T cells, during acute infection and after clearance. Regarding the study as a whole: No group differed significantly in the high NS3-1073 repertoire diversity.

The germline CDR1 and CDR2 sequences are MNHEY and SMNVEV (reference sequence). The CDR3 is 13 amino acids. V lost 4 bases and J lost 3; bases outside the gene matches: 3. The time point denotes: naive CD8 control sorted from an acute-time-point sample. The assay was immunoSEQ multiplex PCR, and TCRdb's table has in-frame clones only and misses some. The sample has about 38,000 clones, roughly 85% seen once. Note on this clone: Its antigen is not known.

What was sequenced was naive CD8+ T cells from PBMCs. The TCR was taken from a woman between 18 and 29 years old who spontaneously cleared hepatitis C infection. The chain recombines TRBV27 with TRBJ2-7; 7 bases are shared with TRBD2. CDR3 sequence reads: CASSSGGGYEQYF. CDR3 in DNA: TGTGCCAGCAGTTCTGGGGGGGGCTACGAGCAGTACTTC.